This entry describes one T cell receptor beta chain. The antigen is unknown. CDR3 length: 14 residues. Trimming removed 2 bases from V and 5 bases from J, with 12 bases in between. CDR1 and CDR2 (germline): MNHEY, SVGAGI. An approximately 220 ng quantity of DNA, 25,000 to 30,000 T cell genomes, went into the sorted-subset replicate PCRs. Clones were read by immunoSEQ multiplex PCR, and TCRdb kept only the in-frame ones, dropping some. Of 500,000 or so clones in the sample, approximately 95% were seen once. The sample comes from a study of shared clonotypes between healthy human individuals. Study observations and caveats: Rarefaction revealed incomplete sorted-subset sequencing despite large depth. The four-donor shared clonotypes exceeded non-shared clonotypes in generation probability, with non-shared ones scoring lower. With few donors, the genetic and exposure-history diversity represented was limited.

V and J are TRBV6-5 and TRBJ1-1; D is ambiguous. The sample was naive CD4+ T cells sorted from blood. Described subset: CD45RA+ positively selected. This clonotype was obtained from a woman under 40 in good health. The CDR3 region has the DNA TGTGCCAGCAGTTACGACGGAGTTTGGACTGAAGCTTTCTTT. Translating it yields CASSYDGVWTEAFF.